This T cell receptor beta chain is from a study of blood T cell repertoires in COVID-19 (TCRdb year 2020). With respect to the entire study: Samples covering the acute and convalescent phases of COVID-19 were provided by collaborators in the United States, Italy and Spain. Samples came from the ongoing ImmuneRACE study (first 160 participants) plus 1,254 subjects from 6 global collaborators. The material from the prospective study consisted of cDNA or gDNA derived from T cells, B-cell-depleted T cells, or PBMCs. Where available, HLA class I and class II types were taken from metadata supplied by the sample provider and were not determined by assay-based typing. The sample metadata nearly always contained a de-identified subject ID, COVID-19 status, age in years and sex. Subjects who had been exposed to COVID-19, were actively infected with it, or had recovered from it provided the deeply sampled blood TCRbeta repertoires that made up the dataset. The repertoires were released in a freely available public database meant as a resource for research on the immune response to SARS-CoV-2. The investigation overall reported the following: How much clinical and demographic metadata was included differed by source and by participant, and the metadata was provided uncurated.

The germline ends are 12 bases apart after V is trimmed by 5 bases and J by 4 bases. Per the germline V gene (reference sequence), MNHNY is the CDR1 and SVGAGI is the CDR2. The CDR3 starts with the cysteine, ends with the phenylalanine, and has 14 residues. Solely the CDR3 DNA is kept, with 42 bases framed from the first base. For this clone: Its specific antigen is unknown. Base-call qualities are not available, and no considerably larger clone is one nucleotide away.

TCRbeta CDR3 regions were amplified from genomic DNA using the immunoSEQ Assay, a bias-controlled multiplex PCR. In the paper's pipeline: Within the assay, amplification of reference gene primers was used to estimate how many nucleated cells each sample contained. To quantify the absolute abundance of each unique TCRbeta CDR3 rearrangement, sequence reads were collapsed and filtered. Productive Simpson clonality was computed per sample as the square root of Simpson's diversity index over productive rearrangements. TCRdb limited this immuneACCESS table to in-frame rearrangements with V and J called. A share of clones is missing; checked studies link under half to unresolved V genes, and the rest is unexplained. The V and J calls and the clone size are those of that table, but D and trimming were determined from the DNA. In all, the sample holds more than 200,000 clones, and under 90% of those were seen once. The leading ten clones occupy under 5% of the sample.

Whole blood was collected in K2EDTA tubes by collaborating institutions according to the institutions' own protocols. For TCRbeta analysis, collaborators shipped samples as frozen whole blood, isolated PBMCs, or DNA extracted from either of those sample types. The chain joins TRBV6-6 to TRBJ1-5; TRBD1 might be the D gene, on 6 matching bases. Input material: peripheral blood. This TCR derives from a man in his sixties with acute or convalescent COVID-19. The nucleotides read TGTGCCAGCAGTCCGGGGCAGGGGAATCAGCCCCAGCATTTT. This translates into CASSPGQGNQPQHF.